The rows below give T cell receptor beta chains drawn from one sample of a study of CD8+ T cells in alopecia areata. Assay: immunoSEQ multiplex PCR; the TCRdb copy retains only in-frame clones and omits some. The sample has over 150,000 clones, about 55% seen once. The input for sequencing was CD8+ T cells sorted from blood, taken at week 24, from a patient treated with tofacitinib. All receptors come from a human donor with alopecia areata. Both conserved end residues are part of each CDR3. The D gene is left open where the match is weak. Only part of the rows carry a size: once, few, many, or a class if the clone is expanded.

cdr3_aa	cdr3_nt	d_call	clone_size	v_call	j_call
CASSQDSGAVGTF	TGCGCCAGCAGCCAAGATAGCGGGGCTGTTGGGACCTTC	NA	few	TRBV4-3	TRBJ1-2
CASSPEGDRLYPQHF	TGTGCCAGCAGCCCCGAAGGGGATCGACTGTATCCCCAGCATTTT	NA	NA	TRBV27	TRBJ1-5
CASSIGGGEQFF	TGTGCCAGTAGTATAGGAGGGGGTGAGCAGTTCTTC	NA	NA	TRBV19	TRBJ2-1
CASSSGREGTDTQYF	TGTGCCAGCAGCTCCGGCAGGGAGGGCACAGATACGCAGTATTTT	NA	NA	TRBV7-9	TRBJ2-3
CASSYDRGQPQHF	TGTGCCAGCAGTTACGACAGGGGGCAGCCCCAGCATTTT	TRBD1	NA	TRBV6-5	TRBJ1-5
CASSPTSELNQETQYF	TGTGCCAGCAGCCCAACTAGCGAACTGAATCAAGAGACCCAGTACTTC	TRBD2	few	TRBV13	TRBJ2-5
CAWSGPPAGFQETQYF	TGTGCCTGGAGTGGACCCCCGGCGGGGTTCCAAGAGACCCAGTACTTC	NA	few	TRBV30	TRBJ2-5
CASSQDGASGHNEQFF	TGCGCCAGCAGCCAAGATGGGGCTAGCGGACACAATGAGCAGTTCTTC	TRBD2	NA	TRBV4-3	TRBJ2-1
CSDWVTGYGYTF	TGCAGCGATTGGGTAACTGGGTATGGCTACACCTTC	NA	NA	TRBV29-1	TRBJ1-2
CASSQDGSGGADTQYF	TGCGCCAGCAGCCAAGACGGCAGCGGGGGGGCAGATACGCAGTATTTT	TRBD2	NA	TRBV4-1	TRBJ2-3
CASSQLTRSSYEQYF	TGCGCCAGCAGCCAACTTACACGGAGCTCCTACGAGCAGTACTTC	NA	few	TRBV4-1	TRBJ2-7
CASSPNTGELFF	TGCGCCAGCAGCCCTAACACCGGGGAGCTGTTTTTT	NA	NA	TRBV5-1	TRBJ2-2
CASSQGPGLAGTDTQYF	TGCGCCAGCAGCCAAGGCCCCGGACTAGCGGGGACAGATACGCAGTATTTT	TRBD2	NA	TRBV4-3	TRBJ2-3
CAWRAGEPGYTF	TGTGCCTGGAGGGCAGGGGAACCTGGCTACACCTTC	NA	NA	TRBV30	TRBJ1-2
CANSSQPQHF	TGTGCCAACTCGAGTCAGCCCCAGCATTTT	NA	few	TRBV28	TRBJ1-5
CASSQDRKGVEAFF	TGCGCCAGCAGCCAAGATCGGAAGGGGGTTGAAGCTTTCTTT	NA	NA	TRBV4-3	TRBJ1-1
CSARDVVGYTF	TGCAGTGCTAGAGATGTCGTAGGCTACACCTTC	NA	NA	TRBV20-1	TRBJ1-2
CASSSDYGYTF	TGTGCCAGCAGCTCCGACTATGGCTACACCTTC	NA	many	TRBV7-6	TRBJ1-2
CATSRGTGAYEQYF	TGTGCCACCAGCAGGGGGACAGGGGCCTACGAGCAGTACTTC	TRBD1	NA	TRBV15	TRBJ2-7
CASSLGGGSEKLFF	TGTGCCAGCAGCTTAGGGGGGGGAAGTGAAAAACTGTTTTTT	NA	NA	TRBV11-2	TRBJ1-4
CASSVDGIPQETQYF	TGTGCCAGCAGCGTAGATGGTATACCTCAAGAGACCCAGTACTTC	NA	NA	TRBV9	TRBJ2-5
CSVPKGDQQYF	TGCAGCGTTCCCAAGGGGGACCAGCAGTACTTC	NA	NA	TRBV29-1	TRBJ2-7
CASSELSVGPHQPQHF	TGTGCCAGCAGTGAACTCTCTGTCGGCCCTCATCAGCCCCAGCATTTT	NA	NA	TRBV6-1	TRBJ1-5
CASSSGGTTEAFF	TGTGCCAGCAGTTCAGGGGGTACCACTGAAGCTTTCTTT	TRBD1	few	TRBV6-6	TRBJ1-1
CASTRGEETQYF	TGTGCCAGCACGCGGGGGGAGGAGACCCAGTACTTC	TRBD2	many	TRBV2	TRBJ2-5
CSVDSNMNTEAFF	TGCAGCGTTGACAGTAATATGAACACTGAAGCTTTCTTT	NA	once	TRBV29-1	TRBJ1-1
CASSEGGSIYTEAFF	TGTGCCAGCAGTGAAGGGGGCTCGATCTACACTGAAGCTTTCTTT	NA	once	TRBV2	TRBJ1-1
CAWSVMEGATEAFF	TGTGCCTGGAGTGTAATGGAGGGGGCGACTGAAGCTTTCTTT	TRBD1	NA	TRBV30	TRBJ1-1
CASSSPGRRGHTDTQYF	TGTGCCAGCAGCTCGCCCGGGAGGAGGGGTCACACAGATACGCAGTATTTT	TRBD2	NA	TRBV9	TRBJ2-3
CASSWGLAGGNEQFF	TGTGCCAGCAGCTGGGGACTAGCGGGGGGCAATGAGCAGTTCTTC	TRBD2	NA	TRBV7-8	TRBJ2-1
CASSLLTYEQYF	TGTGCCAGCAGCTTACTTACCTACGAGCAGTACTTC	NA	NA	TRBV11-2	TRBJ2-7
CASSLRMDGGGETQYF	TGTGCCAGCAGCTTAAGGATGGACGGGGGCGGTGAGACCCAGTACTTC	NA	NA	TRBV13	TRBJ2-5
CASSQTEGLNSPLHF	TGCGCCAGCAGCCAAACAGAGGGACTCAATTCACCCCTCCACTTT	NA	few	TRBV4-3	TRBJ1-6
CAWSEWDRGPYEQYF	TGTGCCTGGAGTGAATGGGACAGGGGGCCGTACGAGCAGTACTTC	TRBD1	NA	TRBV30	TRBJ2-7
CAWSRDLAGATDTQYF	TGTGCCTGGAGTAGGGATCTAGCGGGGGCAACAGATACGCAGTATTTT	TRBD2	once	TRBV30	TRBJ2-3
CASSPGTGGQPQHF	TGTGCCAGCAGCCCCGGGACAGGGGGTCAGCCCCAGCATTTT	TRBD1	NA	TRBV7-2	TRBJ1-5
CASRTGTGTNEKLFF	TGCGCCAGCAGGACCGGGACAGGAACTAATGAAAAACTGTTTTTT	TRBD1	few	TRBV5-1	TRBJ1-4
CASSITYGGGTEQYF	TGTGCCAGTAGTATCACCTACGGGGGAGGTACCGAGCAGTACTTC	NA	few	TRBV19	TRBJ2-7
CASSQDGTGLNEQYF	TGCGCCAGCAGCCAAGATGGGACAGGTTTGAACGAGCAGTACTTC	TRBD1	few	TRBV4-3	TRBJ2-7
CASSLDRGRRGYTF	TGCGCCAGCAGCCTTGACAGGGGGCGGAGAGGCTACACCTTC	TRBD1	few	TRBV10-1	TRBJ1-2
CASMTGGNSPLHF	TGTGCCAGTATGACAGGGGGAAATTCACCCCTCCACTTT	TRBD1	few	TRBV19	TRBJ1-6
CASSAVGAAQETQYF	TGTGCCAGCAGCGCCGTAGGAGCGGCTCAAGAGACCCAGTACTTC	NA	NA	TRBV9	TRBJ2-5
CASSQAVEGNEQFF	TGCGCCAGCAGCCAAGCGGTAGAGGGTAATGAGCAGTTCTTC	NA	NA	TRBV4-1	TRBJ2-1
CAWSPFSGNTIYF	TGTGCCTGGAGTCCGTTCTCTGGAAACACCATATATTTT	NA	NA	TRBV30	TRBJ1-3
CATSRGRGAYEQYF	TGTGCCACCAGCAGAGGACGGGGGGCTTACGAGCAGTACTTC	NA	NA	TRBV15	TRBJ2-7
CSVEAGYGEQYF	TGCAGCGTTGAGGCAGGGTATGGTGAGCAGTACTTC	NA	few	TRBV29-1	TRBJ2-7
CSVYESGELFF	TGCAGCGTATATGAGAGCGGGGAGCTGTTTTTT	NA	NA	TRBV29-1	TRBJ2-2
CASINKRWLAGAYTDTQYF	TGTGCCAGCATCAACAAACGATGGCTAGCGGGGGCCTACACAGATACGCAGTATTTT	TRBD2	few	TRBV2	TRBJ2-3